This TCR beta chain is from a study of patients and donors after allogeneic stem cell transplantation. TCRdb re-called the RT-PCR reads with MiXCR, one entry per CDR3 protein. The sample lists hundreds of thousands of distinct CDR3 sequences, around 40% seen once, with about 9.9% in the top ten. The CDR3 covers 15 residues. This clonotype was recorded a few times. The clonotype comes from a human donor who was either an allogeneic HSCT recipient or a stem cell or donor lymphocyte infusion donor (not recorded which). It is not recorded whose cells these are; they may come from a transplant donor. The sequencing input was blood, either unsorted or a sorted T cell fraction (not recorded which). The chain uses TRBV12-1 and TRBJ2-2; the table's D call of TRBD1 was not tested on the DNA. TRBV12-1 is classified as a pseudogene. The CDR3: CASSPPPLGRGELFF. The CDR3 DNA reads TGTGCCAGCAGCCCACCCCCTCTAGGACGGGGGGAGCTGTTTTTT.